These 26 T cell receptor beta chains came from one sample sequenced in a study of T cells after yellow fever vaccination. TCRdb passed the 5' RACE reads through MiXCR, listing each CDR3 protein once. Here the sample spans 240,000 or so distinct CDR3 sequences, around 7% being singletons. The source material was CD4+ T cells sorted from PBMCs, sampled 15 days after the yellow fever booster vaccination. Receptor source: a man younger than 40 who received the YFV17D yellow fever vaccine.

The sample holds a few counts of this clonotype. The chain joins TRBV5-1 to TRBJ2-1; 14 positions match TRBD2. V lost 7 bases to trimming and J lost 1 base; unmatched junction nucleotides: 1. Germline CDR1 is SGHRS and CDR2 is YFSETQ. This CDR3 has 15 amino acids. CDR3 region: CASGTSGRSYNEQFF. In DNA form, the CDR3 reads TGCGCCAGCGGGACTAGCGGGAGATCCTACAATGAGCAGTTCTTC.

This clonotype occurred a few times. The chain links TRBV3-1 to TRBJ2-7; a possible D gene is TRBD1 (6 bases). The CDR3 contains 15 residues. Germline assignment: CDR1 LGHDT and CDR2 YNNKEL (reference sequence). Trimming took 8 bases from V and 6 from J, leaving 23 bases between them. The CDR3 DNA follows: TGTGCCAGCGGGCCGTTGAGCCCAGGGGTCTCCGAGCAGTACTTC. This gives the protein CASGPLSPGVSEQYF.

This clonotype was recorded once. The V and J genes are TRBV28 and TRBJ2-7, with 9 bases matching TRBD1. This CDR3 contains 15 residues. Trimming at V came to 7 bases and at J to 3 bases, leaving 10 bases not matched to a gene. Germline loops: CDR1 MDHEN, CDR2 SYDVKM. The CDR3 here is CASNLDRDRDYEQYF. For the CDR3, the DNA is TGTGCCAGCAACCTCGACCGGGACAGGGACTACGAGCAGTACTTC.

The CDR3, as DNA: TGCAGCGCTACGGGATCCAGGGGAAGAGGAGAGACCCAGTACTTC. Its protein is CSATGSRGRGETQYF. V and J are TRBV29-1 and TRBJ2-5; possibly TRBD1 for D (6 bases). Germline loops: CDR1 SQVTM, CDR2 ANQGSEA. Trimming took 7 bases from V and 4 from J, leaving 22 bases between them. The CDR3 runs to 15 residues.

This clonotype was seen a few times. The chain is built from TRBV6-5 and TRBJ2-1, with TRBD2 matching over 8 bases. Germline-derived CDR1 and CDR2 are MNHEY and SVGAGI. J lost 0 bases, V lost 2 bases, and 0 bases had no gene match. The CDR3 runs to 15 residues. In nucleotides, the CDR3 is TGTGCCAGCAGTTACACTAGCGGCTCCTACAATGAGCAGTTCTTC. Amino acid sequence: CASSYTSGSYNEQFF.

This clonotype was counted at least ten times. The DNA of the CDR3 is TGTGCCAGCAGCTTTCAACTAGCGGGCCACGAGCAGTACTTC. Amino acid sequence: CASSFQLAGHEQYF. The V and J genes are TRBV7-2 and TRBJ2-7; 9 positions agree with TRBD2. J lost 5 bases, V lost 3 bases, and 5 bases had no gene match. The CDR3 is 14 amino acids. Germline V CDR1 and CDR2: SGHTA, FQGNSA.

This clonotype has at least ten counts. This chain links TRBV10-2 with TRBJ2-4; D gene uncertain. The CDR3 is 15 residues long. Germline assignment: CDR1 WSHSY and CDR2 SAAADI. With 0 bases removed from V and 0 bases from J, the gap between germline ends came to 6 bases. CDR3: CASSESILAKNIQYF. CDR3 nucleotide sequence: TGCGCCAGCAGTGAGTCGATCCTAGCCAAAAACATTCAGTACTTC.

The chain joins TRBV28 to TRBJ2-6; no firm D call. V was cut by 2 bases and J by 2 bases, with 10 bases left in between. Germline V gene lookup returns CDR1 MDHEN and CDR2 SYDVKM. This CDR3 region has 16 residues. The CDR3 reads CASSLNGLAGANVLTF. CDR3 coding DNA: TGTGCCAGCAGTTTAAATGGTCTAGCTGGGGCCAACGTCCTGACTTTC.

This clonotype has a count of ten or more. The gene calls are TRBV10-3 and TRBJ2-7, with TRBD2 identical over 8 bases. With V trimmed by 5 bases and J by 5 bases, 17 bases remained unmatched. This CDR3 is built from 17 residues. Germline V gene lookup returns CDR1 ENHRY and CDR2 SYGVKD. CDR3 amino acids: CAISPPPRSGSPHEQYF. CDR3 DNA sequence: TGTGCCATCAGTCCCCCCCCGCGAAGCGGGAGTCCCCACGAGCAGTACTTC.

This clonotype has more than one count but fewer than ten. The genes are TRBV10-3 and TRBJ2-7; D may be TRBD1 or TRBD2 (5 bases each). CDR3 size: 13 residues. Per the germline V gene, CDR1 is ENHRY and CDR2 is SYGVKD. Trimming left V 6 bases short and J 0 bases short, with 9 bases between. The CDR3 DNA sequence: TGTGCCATCAGGGGGGAGAACTCCTACGAGCAGTACTTC. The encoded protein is CAIRGENSYEQYF.

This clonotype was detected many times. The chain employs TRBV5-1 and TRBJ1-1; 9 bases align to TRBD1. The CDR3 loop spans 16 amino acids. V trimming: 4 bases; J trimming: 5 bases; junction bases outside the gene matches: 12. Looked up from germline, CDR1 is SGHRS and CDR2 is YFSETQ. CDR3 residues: CASSAGDRVRGTEAFF. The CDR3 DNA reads TGCGCCAGCAGCGCCGGGGACAGGGTGAGAGGGACTGAAGCTTTCTTT.

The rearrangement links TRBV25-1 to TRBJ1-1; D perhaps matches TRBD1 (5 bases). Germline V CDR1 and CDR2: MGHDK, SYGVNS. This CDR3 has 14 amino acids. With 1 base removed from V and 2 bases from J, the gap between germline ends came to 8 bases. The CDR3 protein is CASSEFQGNTEAFF. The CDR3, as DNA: TGTGCCAGCAGTGAATTTCAGGGAAACACTGAAGCTTTCTTT.

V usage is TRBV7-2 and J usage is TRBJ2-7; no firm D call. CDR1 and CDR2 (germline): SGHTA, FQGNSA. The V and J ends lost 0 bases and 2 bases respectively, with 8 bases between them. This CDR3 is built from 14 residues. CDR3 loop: CASSLALVPYEQYF. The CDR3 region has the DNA TGTGCCAGCAGCTTAGCGCTGGTACCCTACGAGCAGTACTTC. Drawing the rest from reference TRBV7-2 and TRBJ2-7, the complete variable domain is GAGVSQSPSNKVTEKGKDVELRCDPISGHTALYWYRQSLGQGLEFLIYFQGNSAPDKSGLPSDRFSAERTGGSVSTLTIQRTQQEDSAVYLCASSLALVPYEQYFGPGTRLTVT.

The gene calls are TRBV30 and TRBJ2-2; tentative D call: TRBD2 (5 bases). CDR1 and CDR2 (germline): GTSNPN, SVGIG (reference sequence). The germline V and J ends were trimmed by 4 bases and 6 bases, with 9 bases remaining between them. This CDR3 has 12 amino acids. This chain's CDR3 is CAWTLESGELFF. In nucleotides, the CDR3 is TGTGCCTGGACACTAGAGTCCGGGGAGCTGTTTTTT.

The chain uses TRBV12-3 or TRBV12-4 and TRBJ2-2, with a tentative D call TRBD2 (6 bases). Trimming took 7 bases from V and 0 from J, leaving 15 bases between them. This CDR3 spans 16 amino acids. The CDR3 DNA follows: TGTGCCAGCAAGGAGGGCCCCCCCCCGAACACCGGGGAGCTGTTTTTT. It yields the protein CASKEGPPPNTGELFF.

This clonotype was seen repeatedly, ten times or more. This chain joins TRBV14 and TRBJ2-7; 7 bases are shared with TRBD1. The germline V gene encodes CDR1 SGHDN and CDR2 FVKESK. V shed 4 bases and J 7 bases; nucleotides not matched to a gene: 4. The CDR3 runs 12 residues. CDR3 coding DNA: TGTGCCAGCAGCCGACAGGGTTGGGAGCAGTACTTC. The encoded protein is CASSRQGWEQYF.

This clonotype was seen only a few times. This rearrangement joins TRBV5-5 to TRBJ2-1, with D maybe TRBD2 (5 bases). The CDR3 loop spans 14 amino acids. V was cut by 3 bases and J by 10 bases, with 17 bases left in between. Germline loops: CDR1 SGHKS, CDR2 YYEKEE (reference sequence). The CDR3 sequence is CASSSEVLDAEQFF. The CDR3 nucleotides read TGTGCCAGCAGCTCTGAAGTACTAGACGCGGAGCAGTTCTTC.

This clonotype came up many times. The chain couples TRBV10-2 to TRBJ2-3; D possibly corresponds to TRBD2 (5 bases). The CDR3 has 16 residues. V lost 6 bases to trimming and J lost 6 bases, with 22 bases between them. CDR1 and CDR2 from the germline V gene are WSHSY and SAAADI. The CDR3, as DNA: TGCGCCAGCAGGGCCACTAGGCCTCCCCCCACCGATACGCAGTATTTT. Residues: CASRATRPPPTDTQYF.

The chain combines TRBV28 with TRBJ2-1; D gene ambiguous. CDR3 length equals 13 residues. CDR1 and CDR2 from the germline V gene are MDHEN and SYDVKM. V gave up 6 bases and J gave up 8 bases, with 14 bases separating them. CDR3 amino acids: CASRVSFTYEQFF. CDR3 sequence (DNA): TGTGCCAGCAGGGTATCATTTACTTATGAGCAGTTCTTC.

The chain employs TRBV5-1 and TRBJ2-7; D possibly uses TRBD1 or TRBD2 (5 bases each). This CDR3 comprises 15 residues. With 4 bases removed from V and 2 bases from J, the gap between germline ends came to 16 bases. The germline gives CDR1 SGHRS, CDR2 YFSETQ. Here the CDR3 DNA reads TGCGCCAGCAGCCAAATTGGGACCGGGACCTACGAGCAGTACTTC. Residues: CASSQIGTGTYEQYF.

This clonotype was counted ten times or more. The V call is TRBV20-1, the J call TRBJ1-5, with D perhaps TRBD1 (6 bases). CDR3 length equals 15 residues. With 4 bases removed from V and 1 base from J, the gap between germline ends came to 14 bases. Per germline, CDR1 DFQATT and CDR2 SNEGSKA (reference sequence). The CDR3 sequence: CSAKDSGASNQPQHF. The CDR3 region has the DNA TGCAGTGCTAAAGATTCGGGGGCGAGCAATCAGCCCCAGCATTTT.

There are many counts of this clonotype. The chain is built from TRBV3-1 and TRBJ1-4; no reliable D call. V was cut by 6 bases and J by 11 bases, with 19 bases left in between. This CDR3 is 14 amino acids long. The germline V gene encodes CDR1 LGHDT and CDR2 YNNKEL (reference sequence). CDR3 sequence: CASSPGSRASKLFF. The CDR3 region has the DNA TGTGCCAGCAGTCCGGGGTCGAGGGCCTCCAAACTGTTTTTT.

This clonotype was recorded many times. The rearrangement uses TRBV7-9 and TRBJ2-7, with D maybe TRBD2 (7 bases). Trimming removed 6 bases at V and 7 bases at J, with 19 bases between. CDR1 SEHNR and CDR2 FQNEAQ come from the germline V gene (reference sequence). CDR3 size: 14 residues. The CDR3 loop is CASRKGGQTGEQYF. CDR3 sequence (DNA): TGTGCCAGCAGAAAGGGGGGGCAGACAGGAGAGCAGTACTTC.

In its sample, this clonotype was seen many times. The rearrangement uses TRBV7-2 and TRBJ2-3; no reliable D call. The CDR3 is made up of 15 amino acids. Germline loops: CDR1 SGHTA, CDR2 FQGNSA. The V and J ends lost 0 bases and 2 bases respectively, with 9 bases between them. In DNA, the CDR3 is TGTGCCAGCAGCTTAGCGATCGGCGCCACAGATACGCAGTATTTT. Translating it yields CASSLAIGATDTQYF.

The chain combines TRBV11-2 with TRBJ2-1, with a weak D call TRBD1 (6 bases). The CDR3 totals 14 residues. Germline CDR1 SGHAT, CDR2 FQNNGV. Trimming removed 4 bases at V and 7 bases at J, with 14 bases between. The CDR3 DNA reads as TGTGCCAGCAGCTCCGCCTGGGGGCATAATGAGCAGTTCTTC. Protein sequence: CASSSAWGHNEQFF.

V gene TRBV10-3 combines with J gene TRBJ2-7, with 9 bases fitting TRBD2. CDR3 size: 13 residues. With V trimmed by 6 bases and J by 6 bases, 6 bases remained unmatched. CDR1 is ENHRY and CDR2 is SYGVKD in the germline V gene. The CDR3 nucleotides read TGTGCCATCAGGCAACTAGCGGGCAGCGAGCAGTACTTC. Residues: CAIRQLAGSEQYF.